This TCR beta chain stems from a study of shared clonotypes between healthy human individuals. Points from the study as a whole: Despite large depth, rarefaction showed incomplete sorted-subset sequencing. Of the naive CD4 clonotypes, around 5% were shared across a few donors.

TCRdb's copy holds only in-frame clones and misses some; the assay was immunoSEQ multiplex PCR. The table shows around 2,000,000 clones, with roughly 95% occurring only once. Turning to this clone: Its antigen is currently unknown.

The CDR3 has 16 residues. Trimming stripped 5 bases from V and 4 bases from J, with 20 bases between. Germline CDR1 is MDHEN and CDR2 is SYDVKM. The sample comprised naive CD4+ T cells sorted from blood. Subset given: CD45RA+ positively selected. The clonotype was recovered from a man between 18 and 29 years old in good health. The rearrangement joins TRBV28 to TRBJ1-2; unclear D gene. CDR3 sequence: CASSPPKGGSPYGYTF. The CDR3 region has the DNA TGTGCCAGCAGTCCCCCCAAGGGAGGGTCGCCCTATGGCTACACCTTC.